This T cell receptor beta chain derives from a study of shared clonotypes between healthy human individuals. Donors had no recently reported acute infections or vaccinations and were HIV-negative. Genomic DNA belonging to each subset was distributed in equal measure over several immunoSEQ plates. Profiling relied on immunoSEQ multiplex PCR, and the TCRdb table lists in-frame clones only, not all of them. The sample lists about 600,000 clones; almost 97% were seen once. This CDR3 comprises 12 residues. The V and J ends lost 1 base and 9 bases respectively, with 7 bases between them. The germline V gene has CDR1 MNHEY and CDR2 SMNVEV (reference sequence). Points from the study as a whole: Specimens sampled were limited to blood, with tissue repertoires likely differing. Some clonotypes were shared by all four sorted-subset donors, while others were not shared. The non-shared ones had lower generation probabilities than the shared ones.

This clone was counted between two and nine times. Its target is not known. The sample taken for sequencing was naive CD4+ T cells sorted from blood. Regarding subset: CD45RA+ positively selected. The chain carries TRBV27 and TRBJ1-5, with unresolved D. This TCR was sampled from a woman in her 30s in good health. Here the CDR3 reads CASSLFGGPQHF. The CDR3 DNA follows: TGTGCCAGCAGTTTATTTGGCGGGCCCCAGCATTTT.